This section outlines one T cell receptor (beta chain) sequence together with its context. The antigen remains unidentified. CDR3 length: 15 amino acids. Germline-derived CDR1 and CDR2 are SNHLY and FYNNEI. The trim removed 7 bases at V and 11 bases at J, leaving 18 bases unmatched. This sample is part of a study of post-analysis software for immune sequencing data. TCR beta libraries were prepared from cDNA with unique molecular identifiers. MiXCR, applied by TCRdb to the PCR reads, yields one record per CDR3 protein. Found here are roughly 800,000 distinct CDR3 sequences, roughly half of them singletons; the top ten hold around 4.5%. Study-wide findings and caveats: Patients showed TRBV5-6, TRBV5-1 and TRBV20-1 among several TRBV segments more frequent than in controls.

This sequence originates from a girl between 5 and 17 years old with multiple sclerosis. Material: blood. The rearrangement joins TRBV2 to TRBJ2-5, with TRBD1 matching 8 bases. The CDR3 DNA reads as TGTGCCAGCACTCCGGACAGGGACTCCTACAATGAGCAGTACTTC. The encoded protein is CASTPDRDSYNEQYF. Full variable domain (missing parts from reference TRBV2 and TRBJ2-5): EPEVTQTPSHQVTQMGQEVILRCVPISNHLYFYWYRQILGQKVEFLVSFYNNEISEKSEIFDDQFSVERPDGSNFTLKIRSTKLEDSAMYFCASTPDRDSYNEQYFGPGTRLLVL.